Listed here are 26 T cell receptor beta chains from one sample, sequenced in a study of T cell responses to AZD1222 COVID-19 vaccine. Profiling relied on immunoSEQ multiplex PCR, and the TCRdb table lists in-frame clones only, not all of them. The profile covers 150,000 to 200,000 clones, with 90% to 95% appearing a single time and less than 4% taken by the ten largest. Sequencing was performed on peripheral blood, taken 28 days after the second dose of the MenACWY control vaccine. The receptors were gathered from an adult who received the MenACWY meningococcal vaccine as a control.

The chain employs TRBV5-4 and TRBJ1-2; perhaps TRBD1 as D (5 bases). CDR3 length equals 14 residues. CDR1 and CDR2 (germline): SGHNT, YYREEE (reference sequence). V was cut by 4 bases and J by 3 bases, with 13 bases left in between. The CDR3 here is CASSPGMGDYGYTF. CDR3 bases: TGTGCCAGCAGCCCTGGGATGGGGGACTATGGCTACACCTTC. The full variable domain, with the rest looked up from reference TRBV5-4 and TRBJ1-2, is ETGVTQSPTHLIKTRGQQVTLRCSSQSGHNTVSWYQQALGQGPQFIFQYYREEENGRGNFPPRFSGLQFPNYSSELNVNALELDDSALYLCASSPGMGDYGYTFGSGTRLTVV.

V is TRBV18 and J is TRBJ1-2, with D unresolved. V was cut by 2 bases and J by 8 bases, with 6 bases left in between. The CDR3 contains 11 residues. From germline, CDR1 is KGHSH and CDR2 LQKENI. In DNA form, the CDR3 reads TGTGCCAGCTCACCAGGCCAAGGCTACACCTTC. This sequence encodes CASSPGQGYTF.

V gene TRBV12-3 or TRBV12-4 combines with J gene TRBJ1-1, with 8 nucleotides matching TRBD1. This CDR3 comprises 13 residues. V lost 0 bases, J lost 11 bases, and 5 bases stayed unmatched. The CDR3 DNA reads as TGTGCCAGCAGTTTAGCCGGACAGGGTAAGGCTTTCTTT. Protein: CASSLAGQGKAFF.

This chain connects TRBV6-2 or TRBV6-3 to TRBJ1-1; no definite D call. V dropped 5 bases and J dropped 0 bases, with 16 bases sitting between them. The CDR3 is 16 amino acids. The V gene's germline CDR1 is MNHEY and CDR2 SVGEGT. CDR3 bases: TGTGCCAGCAGTCAAGGGCGATCGGTCCTGAACACTGAAGCTTTCTTT. This sequence encodes CASSQGRSVLNTEAFF.

The chain combines TRBV30 with TRBJ1-1; TRBD1 is a possible D gene (5 bases). Deletions cut 0 bases from V and 6 bases from J, with 14 bases between. The CDR3 sequence is 14 residues long. The V gene's germline CDR1 is GTSNPN and CDR2 SVGIG (reference sequence). CDR3 DNA sequence: TGTGCCTGGAGTGTCTTCCCCAGGGACTCTGAAGCTTTCTTT. Protein product: CAWSVFPRDSEAFF.

The chain uses TRBV9 and TRBJ1-1, with no clear D. Germline V gene sequence: CDR1 SGDLS, CDR2 YYNGEE. With 0 bases removed from V and 2 bases from J, the gap between germline ends came to 8 bases. The CDR3 contains 14 residues. This CDR3 reads CASSVGPDNTEAFF. As DNA, the CDR3 is TGTGCCAGCAGCGTAGGCCCGGATAACACTGAAGCTTTCTTT.

The chain uses TRBV30 and TRBJ2-1, with 13 positions matching TRBD2. The CDR3 sequence is 15 residues long. The germline gives CDR1 GTSNPN, CDR2 SVGIG (reference sequence). V was clipped by 6 bases and J by 0 bases; unmatched bases: 2. The CDR3 is CACTSGRASYNEQFF. CDR3 DNA sequence: TGTGCCTGCACTAGCGGGAGGGCCTCCTACAATGAGCAGTTCTTC.

The genes are TRBV27 and TRBJ2-7, with D perhaps being TRBD1 or TRBD2 (5 bases each). Per the germline V gene, CDR1 is MNHEY and CDR2 is SMNVEV (reference sequence). There are 14 residues in the CDR3. Trimming took 2 bases from V and 5 from J, leaving 13 bases between them. This CDR3 is CASSLRGQGHEQYF. In nucleotides, the CDR3 is TGTGCCAGCAGTTTACGGGGCCAGGGCCACGAGCAGTACTTC.

The V and J genes are TRBV18 and TRBJ2-3, with D hard to call. Trimming cost V 3 bases and J 6 bases, with 10 bases left between them. Per the germline V gene, CDR1 is KGHSH and CDR2 is LQKENI. The CDR3 runs to 13 residues. The CDR3 bases are TGTGCCAGCTCACCTGAATTAGGGGATACGCAGTATTTT. This encodes CASSPELGDTQYF. Full variable domain (missing parts from reference TRBV18 and TRBJ2-3): NAGVMQNPRHLVRRRGQEARLRCSPMKGHSHVYWYRQLPEEGLKFMVYLQKENIIDESGMPKERFSAEFPKEGPSILRIQQVVRGDSAAYFCASSPELGDTQYFGPGTRLTVL.

Here the CDR3 reads CASSLRTRTGVDEKLFF. CDR3 nucleotide sequence: TGTGCCAGCAGTCTAAGGACAAGGACAGGGGTGGATGAAAAACTGTTTTTT. V is TRBV28 and J is TRBJ1-4, with 9 bases fitting TRBD1. Germline V lookup: CDR1 MDHEN, CDR2 SYDVKM. This CDR3 spans 17 amino acids. V trimming: 5 bases; J trimming: 6 bases; junction bases outside the gene matches: 13. Complete variable domain (other parts from reference TRBV28 and TRBJ1-4): DVKVTQSSRYLVKRTGEKVFLECVQDMDHENMFWYRQDPGLGLRLIYFSYDVKMKEKGDIPEGYSVSREKKERFSLILESASTNQTSMYLCASSLRTRTGVDEKLFFGSGTQLSVL.

V gene TRBV7-2 combines with J gene TRBJ1-1, with 8 bases lining up with TRBD1. Germline CDR1 reads SGHTA; CDR2 reads FQGNSA. CDR3 length equals 16 residues. After removal of 5 bases from V and 0 bases from J, the junction contained 8 bases not matched to a gene. In nucleotides, the CDR3 is TGTGCCAGCAGCCCACAGACAGGGGTCATGAACACTGAAGCTTTCTTT. Amino acids: CASSPQTGVMNTEAFF.

V usage is TRBV27 and J usage is TRBJ2-1; maybe TRBD2 (5 bases). From germline, CDR1 is MNHEY and CDR2 SMNVEV (reference sequence). The CDR3 consists of 16 residues. V lost 5 bases, J lost 1 base, and 15 bases lay in between. The CDR3 nucleotides read TGTGCCAGCAGTCATACTAGGATCCTTTCCTACAATGAGCAGTTCTTC. It encodes CASSHTRILSYNEQFF.

The gene calls are TRBV10-3 and TRBJ1-6, with D uncertain. Germline V gene data show CDR1 as ENHRY and CDR2 as SYGVKD. Trimming shortened V by 4 bases and J by 9 bases, and 13 bases separated the two germline ends. This CDR3 has 14 residues. CDR3 nucleotides: TGTGCCATCAGTGGGACGGGATCTGGTTCACCCCTCCACTTT. It specifies CAISGTGSGSPLHF.

The rearrangement links TRBV4-1 to TRBJ1-5, with D unclear. Germline values: CDR1 MGHRA, CDR2 YSYEKL. V was shortened by 1 base and J by 7 bases, with 8 bases between the two germline ends. The CDR3 extends over 13 amino acids. In nucleotides, the CDR3 is TGCGCCAGCAGCCAAGCCCCCTTCCAGCCCCAGCATTTT. It is translated as CASSQAPFQPQHF.

J is TRBJ1-1 and V is TRBV29-1; perhaps TRBD1 as D (5 bases). This CDR3 comprises 11 residues. Germline V gene data show CDR1 as SQVTM and CDR2 as ANQGSEA. V was cut by 7 bases and J by 5 bases, with 11 bases left in between. CDR3 in amino acids: CSAWEGTEAFF. The CDR3 DNA is TGCAGCGCATGGGAGGGGACTGAAGCTTTCTTT.

This clone was detected only once. This CDR3 is CASSMDRGSTGELFF. As DNA, the CDR3 is TGTGCCAGCAGCATGGACAGGGGGTCCACCGGGGAGCTGTTTTTT. The rearrangement links TRBV9 to TRBJ2-2; 10 bases match TRBD1. Germline CDR1 SGDLS, CDR2 YYNGEE. V was clipped by 4 bases and J by 4 bases; unmatched bases: 4. CDR3 length: 15 amino acids.

This clone was observed once. V gene TRBV11-2 combines with J gene TRBJ2-7; a possible D gene is TRBD2 (6 bases). V was trimmed by 4 bases and J by 2 bases, leaving 18 bases between them. The CDR3 has 16 amino acids. The V gene's germline CDR1 is SGHAT and CDR2 FQNNGV. CDR3 in amino acids: CASSSFGQGGTYEQYF. DNA of the CDR3: TGTGCCAGCAGCTCCTTTGGGCAGGGAGGCACCTACGAGCAGTACTTC.

The chain combines TRBV6-5 with TRBJ1-6; D unresolved. Germline V gene lookup returns CDR1 MNHEY and CDR2 SVGAGI. Deletions cut 7 bases from V and 0 bases from J, with 10 bases between. The CDR3 is 15 amino acids. The CDR3 here is CASIPRSSYNSPLHF. DNA for the CDR3: TGTGCCAGCATACCGCGGAGCTCCTATAATTCACCCCTCCACTTT.

This rearrangement joins TRBV29-1 to TRBJ1-5; D might be TRBD1 (6 bases). The germline V gene has CDR1 SQVTM and CDR2 ANQGSEA. This CDR3 has 13 amino acids. The V end lost 7 bases, the J end lost 1 base, and 11 bases lay between the germline ends. The CDR3 nucleotides are TGCAGCGAGGGGGACCTAAGCAATCAGCCCCAGCATTTT. It translates to CSEGDLSNQPQHF.

This clone has more than one count but fewer than ten. The V call is TRBV7-8, the J call TRBJ2-3; 9 positions match TRBD2. CDR3 length: 17 amino acids. CDR1 is SGHVS, CDR2 FQNEAQ, per germline. The V gene end was trimmed by 4 bases and the J gene end by 2 bases; junction bases not matched to a gene: 10. The CDR3: CASSSPQLAGVTDTQYF. DNA of the CDR3: TGTGCCAGCAGCTCCCCCCAGTTAGCGGGGGTCACAGATACGCAGTATTTT.

The chain carries TRBV4-2 and TRBJ2-1; 8 bases are shared with TRBD2. The CDR3 covers 17 residues. Trimming removed 0 bases from V and 4 bases from J; junction bases left unmatched: 8. CDR1 LGHNA and CDR2 YNFKEQ come from the germline V gene. CDR3 coding DNA: TGTGCCAGCAGCCAAGATCGGGGTAGCGGGGCATACAATGAGCAGTTCTTC. Protein product: CASSQDRGSGAYNEQFF.

The genes are TRBV21-1 and TRBJ2-1; the table's D call TRBD2 went unverified against the DNA. TRBV21-1 is shown as a pseudogene. The CDR3 totals 15 residues. The CDR3 region has the DNA TGTGCCAGCACCCTTAGCGGGAGCTCCTACAATGAGCAGTTCTTC. This codes for CASTLSGSSYNEQFF.

The V call is TRBV28, the J call TRBJ2-7; D unclear. CDR1 MDHEN and CDR2 SYDVKM come from the germline V gene. Trimming took 6 bases from V and 0 from J, leaving 15 bases between them. This CDR3 has 15 residues. CDR3 DNA sequence: TGTGCCAGCAGCGCCGTGAAGGGCCTCTCCTACGAGCAGTACTTC. This gives the protein CASSAVKGLSYEQYF.

The chain recombines TRBV5-8 with TRBJ2-3; 13 nucleotides line up with TRBD2. Trimming took 4 bases from V and 4 from J; bases not matched to a gene: 6. The CDR3 extends over 16 amino acids. The V gene's germline CDR1 is SGHTS and CDR2 YDEGEE. The CDR3 spells CASSALAGGPSDTQYF. CDR3 DNA sequence: TGTGCCAGCAGCGCACTAGCGGGAGGGCCTTCAGATACGCAGTATTTT.

V and J are TRBV27 and TRBJ2-3, with D possibly being TRBD1 (5 bases). Trimming shortened V by 5 bases and J by 0 bases, and 12 bases separated the two germline ends. CDR1 is MNHEY and CDR2 is SMNVEV in the germline V gene (reference sequence). The CDR3 has 15 amino acids. The CDR3 loop reads CASSDRQLSTDTQYF. CDR3 bases: TGTGCCAGCAGTGATAGACAGTTGAGCACAGATACGCAGTATTTT.

The chain joins TRBV13 to TRBJ2-1, with D maybe TRBD2 (6 bases). Germline V gene sequence: CDR1 PRHDT, CDR2 FYEKMQ (reference sequence). The CDR3 spans 18 residues. V was clipped by 2 bases and J by 4 bases, with 21 bases between them. CDR3 coding DNA: TGTGCCAGCAGCTTATCCCGCCTTCGACTAGGTGGATACAATGAGCAGTTCTTC. It is translated as CASSLSRLRLGGYNEQFF.